This T cell receptor beta chain was obtained from a study of beta chain features in type 1 diabetes. The germline V gene encodes CDR1 LNHDA and CDR2 SQIVND (reference sequence). V trimming: 3 bases; J trimming: 2 bases; junction bases outside the gene matches: 10. The CDR3 is 16 amino acids. Every isolated RNA sample was fully reverse transcribed, so sequencing captured expressed TCRB transcripts. Produced via immunoSEQ multiplex PCR; TCRdb's table is partial and in-frame only. Of about 360,000 clones in the sample, 10% to 15% were seen once. Sequencing was performed on naive CD4+ T cells from blood. This sequence joins TRBV19 and TRBJ2-7; 7 bases map to TRBD2. The sequence derives from a man younger than 30 in good health. The CDR3 loop reads CASSIQLASGTYEQYF. The DNA of the CDR3 is TGTGCCAGTAGTATTCAGTTGGCTAGCGGAACCTACGAGCAGTACTTC.